This TCR beta chain was observed in a study of CD8+ T cells in alopecia areata. This clone was counted between two and nine times. Its target is unknown. cDNA reverse transcribed from extracted RNA served as the sequencing template. Assay: immunoSEQ multiplex PCR; the TCRdb copy retains only in-frame clones and omits some. The table shows 200,000 to 250,000 clones, with roughly two fifths occurring only once. Germline V gene sequence: CDR1 SGDLS, CDR2 YYNGEE. This CDR3 contains 16 residues. J lost 2 bases, V lost 0 bases, and 5 bases had no gene match. Notes on the study in general: On tofacitinib, scalp and blood still held many of the expanded lesional clones.

Specified treatment: oral pan-JAK inhibitor, 5-10 mg twice daily. V gene TRBV9 combines with J gene TRBJ2-3; 8 bases line up with TRBD1. The source was CD4+ T cells sorted from blood, collected between weeks 30 and 35, from a patient treated with tofacitinib. The sequence was obtained from a human donor with alopecia areata. The CDR3 here is CASSVARTGYTDTQYF. The CDR3 DNA is TGTGCCAGCAGCGTAGCTAGGACAGGGTACACAGATACGCAGTATTTT. Based on the CDR3 plus reference TRBV9 and TRBJ2-3, the full variable domain is DSGVTQTPKHLITATGQRVTLRCSPRSGDLSVYWYQQSLDQGLQFLIQYYNGEERAKGNILERFSAQQFPDLHSELNLSSLELGDSALYFCASSVARTGYTDTQYFGPGTRLTVL.